The source of this TCR beta chain is a study of beta chain features in type 1 diabetes. General study points: The study found fewer insertions and more deletions at VDJ junctions in type 1 diabetes patients. For patients, the naive, central memory and Treg TCRB repertoires appeared more alike than for healthy donors.

Germline V gives CDR1 SGHAT, CDR2 FQNNGV. The CDR3 loop spans 16 amino acids. After removal of 5 bases from V and 4 bases from J, the junction contained 5 bases not matched to a gene. Sequencing targeted expressed TCRB transcripts, as all isolated RNA had been reverse transcribed. The study sequenced naive, central memory and regulatory T cell samples to an average of roughly 3.4 million reads. This table comes from immunoSEQ multiplex PCR, and its TCRdb copy is limited to in-frame clones, with some not included. The sample has about 900,000 clones, roughly 15% seen once. A word on this clone: Its antigen is not identified.

Sorted CD4+ subsets: naive, central memory, regulatory, stem cell-like memory (CD45RO/CCR7/CD25/CD127/CD95/CD27 panel). The sequence came from a woman under 30 in good health. The sequenced sample consisted of naive CD4+ T cells from blood. This chain links TRBV11-2 with TRBJ2-3; 14 bases align to TRBD2. CDR3 sequence reads: CASSTGLAGGSDTQYF. CDR3 nucleotide sequence: TGTGCCAGCAGCACCGGACTAGCGGGAGGATCAGATACGCAGTATTTT.